The clone carrying this T cell receptor beta chain came up once. This table comes from immunoSEQ multiplex PCR, and its TCRdb copy is limited to in-frame clones, with some not included. Found here are 350,000 to 500,000 clones, 75% to 95% of them singletons; the top ten hold over 9%. The treatment here: around 19 received Ad26.COV2.S at low or high dose, single or two shots; about 5 received placebo; per-sample allocation not given. The samples date from day 63 after the first vaccine or placebo injection. This person who donated was an adult of 18-55 years in Boston. This entry is derived from a study of Ad26.COV2.S vaccination and SARS-CoV-2 variants. The overall study: As a participant in COV1001, the donor was in the Ad26.COV2.S trial arm. Each vaccinee took Ad26.COV2.S intramuscularly, once or twice 56 days apart.

Germline-derived CDR1 and CDR2 are SGHRS and YFSETQ. The V end was cut by 4 bases, the J end by 0 bases, with 4 bases between. This CDR3 spans 12 amino acids. This receptor was obtained from a person aged 18-60 years who received the Ad26.COV2.S COVID-19 vaccine or a placebo. This chain joins TRBV5-1 and TRBJ2-5, with D unclear. The material was peripheral blood, obtained in a trial of Ad26.COV2.S vaccine versus placebo. The CDR3 DNA sequence: TGCGCCAGCAGCCCGGACCAAGAGACCCAGTACTTC. It is translated as CASSPDQETQYF.